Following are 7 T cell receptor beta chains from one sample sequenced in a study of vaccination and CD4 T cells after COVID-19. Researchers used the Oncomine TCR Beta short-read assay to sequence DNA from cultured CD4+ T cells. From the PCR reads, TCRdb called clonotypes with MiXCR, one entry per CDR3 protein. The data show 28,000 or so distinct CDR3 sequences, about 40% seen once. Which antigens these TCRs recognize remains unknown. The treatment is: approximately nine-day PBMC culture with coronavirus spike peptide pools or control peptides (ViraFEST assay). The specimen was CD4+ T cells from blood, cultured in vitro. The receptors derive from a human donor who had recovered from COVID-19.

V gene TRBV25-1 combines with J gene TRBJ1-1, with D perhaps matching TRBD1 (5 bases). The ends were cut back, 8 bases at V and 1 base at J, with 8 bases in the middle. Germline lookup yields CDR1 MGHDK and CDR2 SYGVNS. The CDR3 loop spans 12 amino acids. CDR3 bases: TGTGCCAGCCCCGGGGGGAACACTGAAGCTTTCTTT. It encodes CASPGGNTEAFF.

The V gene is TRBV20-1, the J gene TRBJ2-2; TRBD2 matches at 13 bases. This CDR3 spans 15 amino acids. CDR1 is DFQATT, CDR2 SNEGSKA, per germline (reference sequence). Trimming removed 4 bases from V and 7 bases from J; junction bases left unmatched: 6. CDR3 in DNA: TGCAGTGCTATTGGGGGACTAGCGGGATTCGGGGAGCTGTTTTTT. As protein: CSAIGGLAGFGELFF.

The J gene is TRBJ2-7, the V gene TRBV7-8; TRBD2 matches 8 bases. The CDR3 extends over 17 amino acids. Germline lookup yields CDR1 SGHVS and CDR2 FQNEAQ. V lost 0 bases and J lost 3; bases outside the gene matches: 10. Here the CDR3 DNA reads TGTGCCAGCAGCTTAGCTACGGGGGGGGCCGATGGCTACGAGCAGTACTTC. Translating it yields CASSLATGGADGYEQYF.

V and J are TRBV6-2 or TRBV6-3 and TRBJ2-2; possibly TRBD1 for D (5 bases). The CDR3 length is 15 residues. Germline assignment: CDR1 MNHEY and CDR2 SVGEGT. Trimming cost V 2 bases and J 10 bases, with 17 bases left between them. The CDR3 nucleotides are TGTGCCAGCAGTTACCCGCACGCTAGGGGCGCGGAGCTGTTTTTT. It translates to CASSYPHARGAELFF.

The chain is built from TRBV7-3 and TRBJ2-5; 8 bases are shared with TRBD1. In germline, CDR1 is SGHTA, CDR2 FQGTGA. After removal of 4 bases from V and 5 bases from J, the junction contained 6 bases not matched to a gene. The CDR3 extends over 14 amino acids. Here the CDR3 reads CASSSRQGRETQYF. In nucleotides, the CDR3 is TGTGCCAGCAGCTCACGACAGGGGAGGGAGACCCAGTACTTC.

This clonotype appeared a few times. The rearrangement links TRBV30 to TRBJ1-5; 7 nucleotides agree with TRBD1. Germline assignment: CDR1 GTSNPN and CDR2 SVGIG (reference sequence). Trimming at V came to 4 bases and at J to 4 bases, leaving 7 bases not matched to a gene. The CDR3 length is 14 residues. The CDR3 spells CAWNADRANQPQHF. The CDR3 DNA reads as TGTGCCTGGAATGCTGACAGGGCGAATCAGCCCCAGCATTTT.

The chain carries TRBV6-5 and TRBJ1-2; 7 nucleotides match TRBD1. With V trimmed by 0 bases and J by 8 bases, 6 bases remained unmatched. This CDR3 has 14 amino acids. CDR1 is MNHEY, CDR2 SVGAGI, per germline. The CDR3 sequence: CASSYSGQVGGYTF. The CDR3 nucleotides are TGTGCCAGCAGTTACTCTGGACAGGTTGGAGGCTACACCTTC.